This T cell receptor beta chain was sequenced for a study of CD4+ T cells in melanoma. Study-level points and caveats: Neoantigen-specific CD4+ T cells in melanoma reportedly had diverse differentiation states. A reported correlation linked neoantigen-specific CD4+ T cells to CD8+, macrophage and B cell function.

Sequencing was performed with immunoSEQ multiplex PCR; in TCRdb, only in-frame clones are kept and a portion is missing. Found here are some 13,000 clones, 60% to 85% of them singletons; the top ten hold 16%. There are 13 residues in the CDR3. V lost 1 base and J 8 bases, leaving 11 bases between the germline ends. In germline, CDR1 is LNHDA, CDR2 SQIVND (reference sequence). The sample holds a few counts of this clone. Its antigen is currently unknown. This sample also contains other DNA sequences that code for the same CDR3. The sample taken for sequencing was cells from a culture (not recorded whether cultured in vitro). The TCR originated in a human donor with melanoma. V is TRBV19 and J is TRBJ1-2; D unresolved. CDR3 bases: TGTGCCAGTAGTATAGCCAGAACTGGGGGCTACACCTTC. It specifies CASSIARTGGYTF.